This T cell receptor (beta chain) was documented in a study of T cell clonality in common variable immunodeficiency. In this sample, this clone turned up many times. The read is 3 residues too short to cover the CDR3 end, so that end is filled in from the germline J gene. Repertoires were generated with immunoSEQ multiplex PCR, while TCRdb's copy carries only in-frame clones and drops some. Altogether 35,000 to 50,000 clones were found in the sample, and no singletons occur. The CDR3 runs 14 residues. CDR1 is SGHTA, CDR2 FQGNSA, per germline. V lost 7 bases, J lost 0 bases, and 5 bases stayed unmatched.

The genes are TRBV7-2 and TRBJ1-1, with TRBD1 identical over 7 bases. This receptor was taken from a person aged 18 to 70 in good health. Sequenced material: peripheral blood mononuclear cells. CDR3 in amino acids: CASTKDRVNTEAFF. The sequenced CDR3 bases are TGTGCCAGCACGAAAGACAGGGTGAACACTGAA.